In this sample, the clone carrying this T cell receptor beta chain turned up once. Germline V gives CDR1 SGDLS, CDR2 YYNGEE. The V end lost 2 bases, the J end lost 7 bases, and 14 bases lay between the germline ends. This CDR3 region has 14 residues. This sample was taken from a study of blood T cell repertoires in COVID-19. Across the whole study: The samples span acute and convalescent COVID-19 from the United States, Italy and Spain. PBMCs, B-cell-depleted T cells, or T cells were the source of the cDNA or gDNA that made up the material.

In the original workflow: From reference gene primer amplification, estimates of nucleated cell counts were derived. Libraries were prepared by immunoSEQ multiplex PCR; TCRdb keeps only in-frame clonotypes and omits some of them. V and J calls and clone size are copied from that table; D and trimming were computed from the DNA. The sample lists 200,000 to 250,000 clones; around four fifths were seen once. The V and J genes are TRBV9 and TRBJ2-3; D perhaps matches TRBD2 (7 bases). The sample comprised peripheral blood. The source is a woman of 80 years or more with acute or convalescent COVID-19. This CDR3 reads CASSVGGARNTQYF. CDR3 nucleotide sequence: TGTGCCAGCAGCGTTGGGGGGGCCAGGAATACGCAGTATTTT.